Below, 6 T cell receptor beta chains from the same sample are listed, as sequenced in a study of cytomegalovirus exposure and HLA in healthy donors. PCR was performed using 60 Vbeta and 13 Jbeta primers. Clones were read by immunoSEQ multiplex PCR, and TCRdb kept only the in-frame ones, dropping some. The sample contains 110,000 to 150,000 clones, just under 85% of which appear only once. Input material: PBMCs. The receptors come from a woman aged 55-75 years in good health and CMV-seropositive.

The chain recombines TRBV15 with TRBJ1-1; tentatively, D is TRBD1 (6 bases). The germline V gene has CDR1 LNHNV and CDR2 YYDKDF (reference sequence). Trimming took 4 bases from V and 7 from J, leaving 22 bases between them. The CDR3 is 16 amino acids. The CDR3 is CATSTGRGAGRVEAFF. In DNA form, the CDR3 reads TGTGCCACCAGCACCGGTCGGGGGGCGGGTCGAGTTGAAGCTTTCTTT.

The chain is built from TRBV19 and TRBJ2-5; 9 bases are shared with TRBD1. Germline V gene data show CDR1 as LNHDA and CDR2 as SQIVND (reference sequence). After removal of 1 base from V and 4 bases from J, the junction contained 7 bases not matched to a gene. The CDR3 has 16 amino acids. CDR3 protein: CASSIGTGVLGETQYF. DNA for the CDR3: TGTGCCAGTAGTATAGGGACAGGGGTCTTGGGAGAGACCCAGTACTTC.

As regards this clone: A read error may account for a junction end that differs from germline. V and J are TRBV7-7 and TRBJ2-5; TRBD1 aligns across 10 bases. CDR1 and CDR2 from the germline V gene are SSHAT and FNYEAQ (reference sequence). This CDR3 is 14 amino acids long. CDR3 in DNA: TGTGCTAGCAGCCTGGGACAGGGGATGGAGACCCAGTACTTC. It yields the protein CASSLGQGMETQYF. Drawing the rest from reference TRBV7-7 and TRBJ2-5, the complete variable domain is GAGVSQSPRYKVTKRGQDVTLRCDPISSHATLYWYQQALGQGPEFLTYFNYEAQPDKSGLPSDRFSAERPEGSISTLTIQRTEQRDSAMYRCASSLGQGMETQYFGPGTRLLVL.

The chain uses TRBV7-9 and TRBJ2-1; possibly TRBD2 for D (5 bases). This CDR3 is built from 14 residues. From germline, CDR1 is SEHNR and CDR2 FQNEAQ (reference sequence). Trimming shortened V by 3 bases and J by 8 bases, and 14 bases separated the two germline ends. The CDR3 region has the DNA TGTGCCAGCAGCTTTTGGGAGACGCGCGATGAGCAGTTCTTC. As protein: CASSFWETRDEQFF.

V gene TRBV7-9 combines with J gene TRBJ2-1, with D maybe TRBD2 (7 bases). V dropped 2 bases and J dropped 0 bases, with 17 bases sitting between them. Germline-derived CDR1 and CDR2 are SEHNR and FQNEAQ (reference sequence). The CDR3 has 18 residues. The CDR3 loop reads CASSLPVGGPSSYNEQFF. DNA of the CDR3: TGTGCCAGCAGCTTACCGGTGGGGGGGCCGAGCTCCTACAATGAGCAGTTCTTC.

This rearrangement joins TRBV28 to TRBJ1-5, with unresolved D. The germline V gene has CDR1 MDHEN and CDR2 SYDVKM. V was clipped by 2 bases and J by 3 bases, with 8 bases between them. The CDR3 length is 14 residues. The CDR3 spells CASSLGQINQPQHF. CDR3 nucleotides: TGTGCCAGCAGTTTAGGGCAGATCAATCAGCCCCAGCATTTT.